Following are 28 T cell receptor beta chains from one sample sequenced in a study of CD8 T cells in Susac syndrome (dated by TCRdb to the late 2010s). Library creation used the immunoSEQ multiplex PCR assay. RNA was extracted using the RNeasy kit, and roughly 0.45 to 1 microgram was reverse transcribed with random hexamers. TCRdb redid the processing of the public reads, applying fastp at Q25 and MiXCR, and retained in-frame beta chains. A single entry per CDR3 protein holds the most common genes and DNA from its merged rows. The sample has 100,000 to 150,000 distinct CDR3 sequences on record, 80% to 95% of them singletons. Of the sample, roughly 0.3% falls within the top ten clones. Sequenced sample: CD8+ T cells from PBMCs. The receptors here all came from a human donor with multiple sclerosis.

The chain employs TRBV16 and TRBJ2-2; D remains unclear. Trimming left V 2 bases short and J 6 bases short, with 4 bases between. Germline CDR1 reads KGHSY; CDR2 reads FQNENV. The CDR3 has 12 amino acids. CDR3 nucleotides: TGTGCCAGCAGCCAAGTAGCCGGGGAGCTGTTTTTT. Its protein is CASSQVAGELFF.

This sequence joins TRBV10-3 and TRBJ2-7; the D is unclear. Germline V CDR1 and CDR2: ENHRY, SYGVKD. The V end lost 7 bases, the J end lost 3 bases, and 10 bases lay between the germline ends. This CDR3 has 12 amino acids. The CDR3 bases are TGTGCCATCAAGGTGGACGGCTACGAGCAGTACTTC. Its protein product is CAIKVDGYEQYF.

The V call is TRBV7-9, the J call TRBJ2-2; 8 nucleotides agree with TRBD2. CDR1 is SEHNR and CDR2 is FQNEAQ in the germline V gene (reference sequence). Unmatched junction bases numbered 5, after V lost 5 bases and J lost 0 bases. This CDR3 is built from 16 residues. The CDR3 DNA is TGTGCCAGCAGCCTTGGACTAGCTACGAACACCGGGGAGCTGTTTTTT. Its translation is CASSLGLATNTGELFF.

The rearrangement joins TRBV19 to TRBJ1-5; D is unresolved. V was cut by 5 bases and J by 3 bases, with 11 bases left in between. Germline V gene lookup returns CDR1 LNHDA and CDR2 SQIVND (reference sequence). The CDR3 has 14 residues. CDR3 sequence reads: CASSESRLNQPQHF. As DNA, the CDR3 is TGTGCCAGTAGTGAGAGCAGGCTCAATCAGCCCCAGCATTTT.

The rearrangement uses TRBV4-1 and TRBJ1-6; no clear D. This CDR3 is 16 amino acids long. Germline CDR1 MGHRA, CDR2 YSYEKL. V lost 4 bases, J lost 13 bases, and 23 bases lay in between. The chain's CDR3 is CASSRTFWTTKQPLHF. In DNA, the CDR3 is TGCGCCAGCAGCCGGACCTTCTGGACCACTAAACAGCCCCTCCACTTT.

The J gene is TRBJ2-2, the V gene TRBV5-6; 8 nucleotides line up with TRBD2. The CDR3 has 18 amino acids. Per germline, CDR1 SGHDT and CDR2 YYEEEE. Trimming at V came to 6 bases and at J to 4 bases, leaving 17 bases not matched to a gene. The CDR3: CASTGGQGDGGTTGELFF. DNA for the CDR3: TGTGCCAGCACGGGGGGGCAAGGAGACGGGGGTACCACCGGGGAGCTGTTTTTT.

This clonotype is a singleton in its sample. The chain recombines TRBV4-1 with TRBJ2-3; 9 nucleotides align to TRBD2. Trimming cost V 2 bases and J 4 bases; bases outside gene matches: 13. Germline V gene sequence: CDR1 MGHRA, CDR2 YSYEKL. The CDR3 is made up of 18 amino acids. CDR3 DNA sequence: TGCGCCAGCAGCCAACGTAAGGGGGCGGGGGGGGCCGCAGATACGCAGTATTTT. It codes for CASSQRKGAGGAADTQYF.

V is TRBV12-5 and J is TRBJ2-3; 8 bases align to TRBD2. The germline V gene encodes CDR1 LGHNT and CDR2 FRNRAP. J was trimmed by 0 bases and V by 6 bases; bases with no gene match: 8. This CDR3 has 16 residues. CDR3: CASGPGTSGSTDTQYF. The CDR3 DNA sequence: TGTGCTAGTGGCCCGGGCACTAGCGGTAGCACAGATACGCAGTATTTT.

The genes are TRBV13 and TRBJ2-1, with D perhaps matching TRBD2 (5 bases). V lost 0 bases, J lost 6 bases, and 9 bases lay in between. The CDR3 is made up of 14 amino acids. Germline CDR1 is PRHDT and CDR2 is FYEKMQ (reference sequence). The CDR3 sequence is CASSLGAGFNEQFF. As DNA, the CDR3 is TGTGCCAGCAGCTTAGGTGCGGGCTTCAATGAGCAGTTCTTC. Full variable domain (remainder filled in from reference TRBV13 and TRBJ2-1): AAGVIQSPRHLIKEKRETATLKCYPIPRHDTVYWYQQGPGQDPQFLISFYEKMQSDKGSIPDRFSAQQFSDYHSELNMSSLELGDSALYFCASSLGAGFNEQFFGPGTRLTVL.

V and J are TRBV13 and TRBJ2-1; TRBD2 matches 10 bases. V shed 5 bases and J 4 bases; nucleotides not matched to a gene: 5. The CDR3 runs to 15 residues. The germline gives CDR1 PRHDT, CDR2 FYEKMQ (reference sequence). This CDR3 is CASSPGTSVYNEQFF. The CDR3 nucleotides read TGTGCCAGCAGCCCCGGGACTAGCGTATACAATGAGCAGTTCTTC.

The chain uses TRBV7-9 and TRBJ1-1, with a possible D match to TRBD1 (5 bases). Germline CDR1 is SEHNR and CDR2 is FQNEAQ (reference sequence). The CDR3 has 15 residues. V was shortened by 1 base and J by 6 bases, with 15 bases between the two germline ends. The CDR3 spells CASSLVSAGRSEAFF. DNA for the CDR3: TGTGCCAGCAGCTTAGTATCCGCAGGGAGGTCTGAAGCTTTCTTT.

The chain joins TRBV15 to TRBJ1-3, with D possibly TRBD1 on 5 matching bases. Germline values: CDR1 LNHNV, CDR2 YYDKDF (reference sequence). This CDR3 spans 17 amino acids. V was shortened by 0 bases and J by 1 base, with 13 bases between the two germline ends. As DNA, the CDR3 is TGTGCCACCAGCAGAGATTTAGGGACTACGTCTGGAAACACCATATATTTT. Its protein product is CATSRDLGTTSGNTIYF.

The chain employs TRBV13 and TRBJ2-6, with unresolved D. V was shortened by 5 bases and J by 0 bases, with 8 bases between the two germline ends. Germline lookup yields CDR1 PRHDT and CDR2 FYEKMQ (reference sequence). The CDR3 length is 15 residues. The CDR3 reads CASSPHSSGANVLTF. CDR3 in DNA: TGTGCCAGCAGCCCGCATTCCTCTGGGGCCAACGTCCTGACTTTC.

The V gene is TRBV9, the J gene TRBJ2-2; 8 nucleotides match TRBD2. The CDR3 extends over 15 amino acids. Trimming took 4 bases from V and 5 from J; bases not matched to a gene: 7. From germline, CDR1 is SGDLS and CDR2 YYNGEE. The CDR3 is CASSPQLAETGELFF. The CDR3 DNA reads TGTGCCAGCAGCCCCCAACTAGCGGAAACCGGGGAGCTGTTTTTT.

This rearrangement joins TRBV25-1 to TRBJ2-3; possible D gene TRBD2, 5 bases. V was cut by 2 bases and J by 2 bases, with 23 bases left in between. This CDR3 spans 19 amino acids. Germline CDR1 is MGHDK and CDR2 is SYGVNS. For the CDR3, the DNA is TGTGCCAGCAGTGAACCGGCGGGTCGGCTTCTGCCAGACACAGATACGCAGTATTTT. As protein: CASSEPAGRLLPDTDTQYF. The complete variable domain, with remaining parts taken from reference TRBV25-1 and TRBJ2-3, reads EADIYQTPRYLVIGTGKKITLECSQTMGHDKMYWYQQDPGMELHLIHYSYGVNSTEKGDLSSESTVSRIRTEHFPLTLESARPSHTSQYLCASSEPAGRLLPDTDTQYFGPGTRLTVL.

This chain joins TRBV5-1 and TRBJ2-5; 8 bases fit TRBD1. The germline CDR1 and CDR2 sequences are SGHRS and YFSETQ. Losses at the gene ends were 4 bases for V and 1 base for J; bases not matched to a gene: 3. The CDR3 is 14 amino acids. In nucleotides, the CDR3 is TGCGCCAGCAGCAACAGGGGGGCCCAAGAGACCCAGTACTTC. This sequence encodes CASSNRGAQETQYF.

V is TRBV28 and J is TRBJ1-1, with 7 bases identical to TRBD1. Germline loops: CDR1 MDHEN, CDR2 SYDVKM. Trimming removed 5 bases from V and 0 bases from J; junction bases left unmatched: 6. The CDR3 loop spans 15 amino acids. The CDR3 protein is CASSPSTGLNTEAFF. CDR3 DNA sequence: TGTGCCAGCAGTCCCTCGACAGGGTTGAACACTGAAGCTTTCTTT.

The chain carries TRBV24-1 and TRBJ2-2; TRBD1 aligns across 8 bases. The CDR3 is 14 amino acids. Germline CDR1 reads KGHDR; CDR2 reads SFDVKD. J was trimmed by 3 bases and V by 7 bases; bases with no gene match: 3. The CDR3 DNA is TGTGCCACCAGCGCGACAGGGGACACCGGGGAGCTGTTTTTT. It translates to CATSATGDTGELFF.

The CDR3 DNA sequence: TGTGCCAGCAGCGATGAGAACACCGGGGAGCTGTTTTTT. It codes for CASSDENTGELFF. This sequence joins TRBV9 and TRBJ2-2; no clear D gene. Germline loops: CDR1 SGDLS, CDR2 YYNGEE. V was cut by 3 bases and J by 1 base, with 4 bases left in between. The CDR3 totals 13 residues.

The genes are TRBV6-4 and TRBJ2-1, with D perhaps matching TRBD1 or TRBD2 (5 bases each). Looked up from germline, CDR1 is MRHNA and CDR2 is SNTAGT. The V end lost 4 bases, the J end lost 7 bases, and 14 bases lay between the germline ends. The CDR3 is made up of 14 amino acids. The CDR3 nucleotides are TGTGCCAGCAGTGCCGGGGCGGACCAAAATGAGCAGTTCTTC. Translation gives CASSAGADQNEQFF.

V usage is TRBV4-1 and J usage is TRBJ1-1; no definite D call. Looked up from germline, CDR1 is MGHRA and CDR2 is YSYEKL. CDR3 length equals 13 residues. The V and J ends lost 1 base and 8 bases respectively, with 11 bases between them. CDR3 nucleotides: TGCGCCAGCAGCCAAGCCCAAGGGCGGGAAGCTTTCTTT. It translates to CASSQAQGREAFF.

This clonotype was seen once. V gene TRBV12-5 combines with J gene TRBJ1-3; D is ambiguous. Germline CDR1 and CDR2: LGHNT and FRNRAP. CDR3 size: 19 residues. The ends were cut back, 0 bases at V and 1 base at J, with 19 bases in the middle. The CDR3 region is CASGLVLVYRRQSGNTIYF. DNA of the CDR3: TGTGCTAGTGGTTTGGTTCTCGTTTACAGACGCCAGTCTGGAAACACCATATATTTT.

This chain links TRBV5-6 with TRBJ2-7; D possibly corresponds to TRBD1 (6 bases). Looked up from germline, CDR1 is SGHDT and CDR2 is YYEEEE. This CDR3 region has 15 residues. Trimming removed 1 base at V and 6 bases at J, with 17 bases between. The DNA of the CDR3 is TGTGCCAGCAGCTTGCCCGGACAGTTCGTCTCCGAGCAGTACTTC. Translation: CASSLPGQFVSEQYF. Using reference TRBV5-6 and TRBJ2-7 for the parts outside the CDR3, the full variable domain is DAGVTQSPTHLIKTRGQQVTLRCSPKSGHDTVSWYQQALGQGPQFIFQYYEEEERQRGNFPDRFSGHQFPNYSSELNVNALLLGDSALYLCASSLPGQFVSEQYFGPGTRLTVT.

The chain couples TRBV7-9 to TRBJ2-7; D might be TRBD1 (6 bases). The ends were cut back, 4 bases at V and 7 bases at J, with 17 bases in the middle. The CDR3 contains 14 residues. CDR1 and CDR2 from the germline V gene are SEHNR and FQNEAQ (reference sequence). In nucleotides, the CDR3 is TGTGCCAGCAGCTCGACAGGTTTCTCCAGGGAGCAGTACTTC. It is translated as CASSSTGFSREQYF.

This sequence joins TRBV7-9 and TRBJ2-7; D gene unclear. The CDR3 runs to 14 residues. The V end was cut by 1 base, the J end by 5 bases, with 12 bases between. The germline V gene encodes CDR1 SEHNR and CDR2 FQNEAQ (reference sequence). The CDR3 region is CASSLVVGSNEQYF. The CDR3 DNA reads as TGTGCCAGCAGCTTAGTAGTCGGGTCCAACGAGCAGTACTTC. The full variable domain, rest sourced from reference TRBV7-9 and TRBJ2-7, is DTGVSQNPRHKITKRGQNVTFRCDPISEHNRLYWYRQTLGQGPEFLTYFQNEAQLEKSRLLSDRFSAERPKGSFSTLEIQRTEQGDSAMYLCASSLVVGSNEQYFGPGTRLTVT.

V gene TRBV9 combines with J gene TRBJ2-3, with 8 bases identical to TRBD2. CDR1 SGDLS and CDR2 YYNGEE come from the germline V gene. The CDR3 spans 14 residues. Trimming took 6 bases from V and 1 from J; bases not matched to a gene: 4. CDR3 coding DNA: TGTGCCAGCACTTCGGGAGGGGGCACAGATACGCAGTATTTT. Its translation: CASTSGGGTDTQYF.

The chain employs TRBV20-1 and TRBJ2-6; D is undetermined. Germline V gene data show CDR1 as DFQATT and CDR2 as SNEGSKA (reference sequence). CDR3 length equals 17 residues. With 3 bases removed from V and 2 bases from J, the gap between germline ends came to 17 bases. CDR3 in amino acids: CSARLWVLTTGANVLTF. The CDR3 nucleotides are TGCAGTGCTAGGTTGTGGGTGTTGACGACTGGGGCCAACGTCCTGACTTTC.

The chain combines TRBV4-1 with TRBJ1-3; TRBD1 is a possible D gene (6 bases). Germline values: CDR1 MGHRA, CDR2 YSYEKL. The CDR3 is 16 residues long. Trimming took off 2 bases at V and 4 bases at J, with 15 bases between the two ends. CDR3 sequence: CASSQPGQRAGNTIYF. The CDR3 coding sequence is TGCGCCAGCAGCCAACCCGGACAGAGAGCAGGAAACACCATATATTTT.